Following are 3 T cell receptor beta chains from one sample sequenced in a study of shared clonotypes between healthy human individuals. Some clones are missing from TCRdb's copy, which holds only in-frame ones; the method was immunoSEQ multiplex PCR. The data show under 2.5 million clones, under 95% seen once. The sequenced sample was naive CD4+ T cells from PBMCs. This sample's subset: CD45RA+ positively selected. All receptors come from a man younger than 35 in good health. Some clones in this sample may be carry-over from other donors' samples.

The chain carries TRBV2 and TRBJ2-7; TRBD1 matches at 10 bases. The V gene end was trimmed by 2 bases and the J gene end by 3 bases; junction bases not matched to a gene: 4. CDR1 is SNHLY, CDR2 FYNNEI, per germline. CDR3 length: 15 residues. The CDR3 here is CASSELGQGGYEQYF. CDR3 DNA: TGTGCCAGCAGTGAACTTGGACAGGGGGGCTACGAGCAGTACTTC.

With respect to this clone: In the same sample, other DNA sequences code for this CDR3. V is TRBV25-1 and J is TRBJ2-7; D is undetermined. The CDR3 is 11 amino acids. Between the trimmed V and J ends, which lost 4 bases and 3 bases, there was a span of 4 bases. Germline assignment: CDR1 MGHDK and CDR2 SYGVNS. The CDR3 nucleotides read TGTGCCAGCAGTGCGGGCTACGAGCAGTACTTC. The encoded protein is CASSAGYEQYF.

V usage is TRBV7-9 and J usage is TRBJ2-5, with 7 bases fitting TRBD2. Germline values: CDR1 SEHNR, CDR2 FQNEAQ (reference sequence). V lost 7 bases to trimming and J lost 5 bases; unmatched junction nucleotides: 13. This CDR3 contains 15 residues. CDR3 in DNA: TGTGCCAGCAACCCCATAGCGGGTATGTCGGAGACCCAGTACTTC. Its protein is CASNPIAGMSETQYF.